The rows below give T cell receptor beta chains drawn from one sample of a study of patients with pleural tuberculosis. TCRdb re-called the reads through MiXCR, storing one row per CDR3 protein. The table has 40,000 to 55,000 distinct CDR3 sequences, about 6.8% seen once. The receptors were gathered from a human donor with pleural tuberculosis. The CDR3 runs from the conserved cysteine through the conserved F or W. D genes are given only for firm matches. Some rows mark clone size as missing; the rest say once, few, many or name a class of expanded clone.

J gene | clone size | CDR3 length | V gene | D gene | CDR3 protein | CDR3 DNA
TRBJ2-5 | many | 14 | TRBV11-1 | NA | CASILGEAQETQYF | TGTGCCAGCATCCTTGGGGAGGCCCAAGAGACCCAGTACTTC
TRBJ2-5 | NA | 15 | TRBV4-2 | NA | CASSPRMGTVETQYF | TGTGCCAGCAGCCCCAGGATGGGCACGGTTGAGACCCAGTACTTC
TRBJ2-7 | few | 12 | TRBV10-2 | NA | CASSDYYYEQYF | TGCGCCAGCAGTGATTATTACTACGAGCAGTACTTC
TRBJ2-7 | many | 16 | TRBV27 | NA | CASSSYDEGGSYEQYF | TGTGCCAGCAGTTCATATGACGAGGGCGGCTCCTACGAGCAGTACTTC
TRBJ2-2 | few | 15 | TRBV19 | NA | CATDRSGTNTGELFF | TGTGCCACCGACAGGTCGGGGACAAACACCGGGGAGCTGTTTTTT
TRBJ1-1 | many | 13 | TRBV7-8 | NA | CASSYLNPPEAFF | TGTGCCAGCAGCTATTTAAATCCCCCTGAAGCTTTCTTT
TRBJ2-3 | many | 16 | TRBV3-1 | NA | CASSQLGQLSTDTQYF | TGTGCCAGCAGCCAACTCGGCCAACTAAGCACAGATACGCAGTATTTT
TRBJ1-5 | NA | 16 | TRBV20-1 | NA | CSATPGSGRATDTQHF | TGCAGTGCTACGCCCGGTAGCGGGAGGGCCACAGATACGCAGCATTTT
TRBJ2-5 | many | 13 | TRBV29-1 | NA | CSVEPGQQETQYF | TGCAGCGTTGAGCCGGGACAACAAGAGACCCAGTACTTC
TRBJ1-3 | NA | 15 | TRBV9 | NA | CASSAPGETGNTIYF | TGTGCCAGCAGCGCTCCAGGGGAGACTGGAAACACCATATATTTT
TRBJ2-1 | many | 14 | TRBV6-2/TRBV6-3 | NA | CASSYLGTWDEQFF | TGTGCCAGCAGTTACCTGGGCACATGGGATGAGCAGTTCTTC
TRBJ1-6 | many | 15 | TRBV11-2 | NA | CASSLGTGYNSPLHF | TGTGCCAGCAGCTTAGGAACAGGCTACAATTCACCCCTCCACTTT
TRBJ1-1 | many | 13 | TRBV20-1 | TRBD1 | CSAGTGWFTEAFF | TGCAGTGCTGGGACAGGGTGGTTCACTGAAGCTTTCTTT
TRBJ2-7 | NA | 13 | TRBV28 | TRBD2 | CASRGGGTYEQYF | TGTGCCAGCAGGGGCGGGGGGACCTACGAGCAGTACTTC
TRBJ2-1 | many | 14 | TRBV2 | NA | CASRGHYSYNEQFF | TGTGCCAGCAGGGGACATTACTCCTACAATGAGCAGTTCTTC
TRBJ2-7 | many | 12 | TRBV6-5 | NA | CASSYKGYEQYF | TGTGCCAGCAGTTACAAGGGTTACGAGCAGTACTTC
TRBJ2-3 | many | 16 | TRBV11-1 | TRBD1 | CASSASTRGLTDTQYF | TGTGCCAGCAGCGCCTCAACCAGGGGGCTTACAGATACGCAGTATTTT
TRBJ1-6 | many | 13 | TRBV6-1 | NA | CASKQGKDSPLHF | TGTGCCAGCAAACAGGGAAAGGATTCACCCCTCCACTTT
TRBJ1-2 | many | 13 | TRBV11-2 | NA | CASSQRGGYGYTF | TGTGCCAGCAGCCAGAGGGGAGGCTATGGCTACACCTTC
TRBJ1-3 | NA | 17 | TRBV2 | NA | CASREGVEMNAGDTIYF | TGTGCCAGCAGGGAGGGGGTTGAGATGAACGCTGGAGACACCATATATTTT
TRBJ2-7 | many | 14 | TRBV12-3/TRBV12-4 | NA | CASSFRGTSYEQYF | TGTGCCAGCAGTTTCAGAGGGACCTCCTACGAGCAGTACTTC
TRBJ2-5 | many | 15 | TRBV19 | TRBD1 | CASTSTGGQGETQYF | TGTGCCAGTACCTCTACAGGGGGCCAGGGAGAGACCCAGTACTTC
TRBJ2-1 | many | 14 | TRBV11-1 | TRBD1 | CASSRTGIRNEQFF | TGTGCCAGCAGCAGGACAGGGATAAGGAATGAGCAGTTCTTC
TRBJ2-1 | many | 15 | TRBV11-1 | TRBD2 | CASSETGGSYNEQFF | TGTGCCAGCAGTGAGACGGGGGGTTCCTACAATGAGCAGTTCTTC
TRBJ1-5 | many | 14 | TRBV12-3/TRBV12-4 | TRBD1 | CASSPWDRNQPQHF | TGTGCCAGCAGTCCCTGGGACAGGAATCAGCCCCAGCATTTT
TRBJ2-1 | many | 16 | TRBV27 | TRBD1 | CASSFRQGTPYNEQFF | TGTGCCAGCAGTTTTAGACAGGGGACTCCCTACAATGAGCAGTTCTTC
TRBJ2-1 | many | 13 | TRBV10-3 | NA | CAIIPGNSNEQFF | TGTGCCATCATTCCGGGCAACAGTAATGAGCAGTTCTTC
TRBJ2-1 | many | 16 | TRBV20-1 | TRBD2 | CSARDIIAGRSPEQFF | TGCAGTGCTAGGGATATTATAGCGGGACGCTCCCCTGAGCAGTTCTTC
TRBJ2-3 | many | 15 | TRBV6-1 | NA | CASSEGRQGGDTQYF | TGTGCCAGCAGTGAAGGAAGGCAGGGTGGAGATACGCAGTATTTT
TRBJ2-5 | NA | 15 | TRBV2 | NA | CASSEWEEPQETQYF | TGTGCCAGCAGTGAGTGGGAGGAACCCCAAGAGACCCAGTACTTC
TRBJ1-3 | many | 16 | TRBV11-1 | NA | CASSLAQFPSGNTIYF | TGTGCCAGCAGCTTAGCACAGTTTCCCTCTGGAAACACCATATATTTT
TRBJ1-1 | few | 13 | TRBV4-2 | NA | CASHRTVNTEAFF | TGTGCCAGTCATAGGACAGTGAACACTGAAGCTTTCTTT
TRBJ2-7 | few | 15 | TRBV11-2 | NA | CASSLDLGRAYEQYF | TGTGCCAGCAGCTTAGACTTAGGCAGAGCCTACGAGCAGTACTTC
TRBJ2-7 | few | 15 | TRBV5-1 | NA | CASSSTAISSYEQYF | TGCGCCAGCAGCTCGACCGCTATATCCTCCTACGAGCAGTACTTC
TRBJ2-7 | many | 14 | TRBV28 | NA | CASSLISLSYEQYF | TGTGCCAGCAGTTTAATCAGTCTTTCCTACGAGCAGTACTTC
TRBJ2-1 | many | 15 | TRBV28 | TRBD2 | CASTPGGDSYNEQFF | TGTGCCAGCACCCCGGGGGGAGATAGCTACAATGAGCAGTTCTTC
TRBJ2-1 | many | 16 | TRBV4-2 | TRBD2 | CASSPIRLAGGNEQFF | TGTGCCAGCAGCCCGATCCGCCTAGCGGGAGGCAATGAGCAGTTCTTC
TRBJ2-1 | many | 16 | TRBV6-4 | TRBD1 | CASSDYGQGAYNEQFF | TGTGCCAGCAGTGACTACGGACAGGGGGCCTACAATGAGCAGTTCTTC
TRBJ2-3 | few | 15 | TRBV18 | NA | CASSQLQGGTDTQYF | TGTGCCAGCTCACAGCTACAGGGAGGCACAGATACGCAGTATTTT
TRBJ2-3 | many | 15 | TRBV7-6 | TRBD2 | CASSLGTSGTDTQYF | TGTGCCAGCAGCTTAGGGACTAGCGGGACGGATACGCAGTATTTT
TRBJ2-2 | many | 14 | TRBV12-3/TRBV12-4 | NA | CASTWTVHTGELFF | TGTGCCAGCACTTGGACTGTTCACACCGGGGAGCTGTTTTTT
TRBJ2-3 | many | 13 | TRBV29-1 | NA | CSVELRFTDTQYF | TGCAGCGTTGAACTCAGGTTCACAGATACGCAGTATTTT